A selection of T cell receptor beta chains follows, all from one sample in a study of T cell repertoires in cytomegalovirus infection. In TCRdb, the reads were re-called with MiXCR into one record per CDR3 protein. Among fewer than 1,000,000 distinct CDR3 sequences listed, around 29% were seen once. No antigen has been identified for these receptors. Sequences were derived from cultured CD8+ T cells from PBMCs, sampled from culture after CMV antigen stimulation. The receptor set was obtained from a human donor in good health (CMV status not recorded). Some clones in this sample may be carry-over from other donors' samples. Both conserved end residues are part of each CDR3. A D gene is named only where the DNA matches it firmly. Expanded clones are given a class, and other clones once, few, many or no size at all.

-	TRBJ1-1	-	TRBV5-6	CASSSRSGIWVTEAFF	TGTGCCAGCAGCTCCCGGTCGGGGATTTGGGTCACTGAAGCTTTCTTT
once	TRBJ1-1	-	TRBV24-1	CATSDAAGTEAFF	TGTGCCACCAGTGATGCGGCAGGCACTGAAGCTTTCTTT
few	TRBJ1-3	-	TRBV4-2	CASSQDAPPPGGNTIYF	TGTGCCAGCAGCCAAGATGCCCCCCCCCCAGGAGGAAACACCATATATTTT
-	TRBJ1-2	-	TRBV9	CASSVGENTISYGYTF	TGTGCCAGCAGCGTAGGGGAGAACACAATATCCTATGGCTACACCTTC
few	TRBJ2-3	-	TRBV3-1	CASSQEGWSTDTQYF	TGTGCCAGCAGCCAAGAGGGTTGGAGCACAGATACGCAGTATTTT
few	TRBJ1-1	-	TRBV2	CAPPGGGVGERNTEAFF	TGTGCCCCCCCGGGGGGAGGGGTTGGGGAAAGAAACACTGAAGCTTTCTTT
-	TRBJ2-4	TRBD1	TRBV6-1	CASSTWTGLQNIQYF	TGTGCCAGCAGTACCTGGACAGGTTTACAAAACATTCAGTACTTC
-	TRBJ1-1	-	TRBV6-5	CASSYEDRAMNTEAFF	TGTGCCAGCAGTTATGAGGATCGGGCGATGAACACTGAAGCTTTCTTT
few	TRBJ1-3	-	TRBV6-5	CASSYLRGAGNTIYF	TGTGCCAGCAGTTACCTGAGAGGTGCTGGAAACACCATATATTTT
few	TRBJ2-3	TRBD2	TRBV18	CASSPREGREAPGLDTQYF	TGTGCCAGCTCACCACGGGAGGGCAGGGAGGCCCCCGGACTGGATACGCAGTATTTT
few	TRBJ2-5	-	TRBV3-1	CASSQEPGISETQYF	TGTGCCAGCAGCCAAGAGCCGGGGATTTCGGAGACCCAGTACTTC
-	TRBJ2-3	TRBD2	TRBV19	CASSFPGLAGTDTQYF	TGTGCCAGTAGTTTCCCCGGACTAGCTGGCACAGATACGCAGTATTTT
once	TRBJ1-1	-	TRBV28	CASSPRSLNTEAFF	TGTGCCAGCAGTCCCCGTTCTCTGAACACTGAAGCTTTCTTT
-	TRBJ1-2	TRBD1	TRBV12-3/TRBV12-4	CASSPRTGGDYGYTF	TGTGCCAGCAGTCCCAGGACAGGGGGAGACTATGGCTACACCTTC
-	TRBJ2-4	-	TRBV9	CASSSPGKNIQYF	TGTGCCAGCAGCTCCCCAGGCAAAAACATTCAGTACTTC
many	TRBJ1-1	TRBD1	TRBV9	CASSSRQGTNTEAFF	TGTGCCAGCAGCTCCAGACAGGGAACGAACACTGAAGCTTTCTTT
-	TRBJ2-2	-	TRBV6-2/TRBV6-3	CASSQQGGFPGELFF	TGTGCCAGCAGTCAACAGGGAGGTTTTCCCGGGGAGCTGTTTTTT
few	TRBJ2-3	-	TRBV20-1	CSATEGVRVITDTQYF	TGCAGTGCTACCGAGGGGGTCAGGGTTATCACAGATACGCAGTATTTT
-	TRBJ2-3	-	TRBV19	CASIKGRGTDTQYF	TGTGCCAGTATAAAGGGAAGGGGCACAGATACGCAGTATTTT
-	TRBJ1-1	-	TRBV19	CASSPWVPGLNTEAFF	TGTGCCAGTAGCCCTTGGGTGCCAGGCTTGAACACTGAAGCTTTCTTT
-	TRBJ2-3	TRBD2	TRBV27	CASSLWPASGGTDTQYF	TGTGCCAGCAGTTTATGGCCCGCTAGCGGGGGCACAGATACGCAGTATTTT
few	TRBJ2-7	-	TRBV6-5	CASSYADGPYEQYF	TGTGCCAGCAGTTACGCGGACGGACCCTACGAGCAGTACTTC
few	TRBJ2-2	TRBD1	TRBV6-5	CASSSGQDTGELFF	TGTGCCAGCAGTTCGGGACAGGACACCGGGGAGCTGTTTTTT
-	TRBJ2-1	TRBD2	TRBV4-2	CASSQVIAGLDNEQFF	TGTGCCAGCAGCCAAGTAATAGCGGGGCTCGACAATGAGCAGTTCTTC
many	TRBJ2-5	-	TRBV7-9	CASSLETSGETQYF	TGTGCCAGCAGCTTAGAGACTAGTGGAGAGACCCAGTACTTC
few	TRBJ2-5	-	TRBV10-3	CAISESSNRAGETQYF	TGTGCCATCAGTGAGTCCTCCAACAGGGCGGGGGAGACCCAGTACTTC
many	TRBJ2-5	TRBD2	TRBV7-9	CASSARGLGTSGEETQYF	TGTGCCAGCAGCGCCCGGGGGCTAGGGACTAGCGGGGAAGAGACCCAGTACTTC